These 10 T cell receptor beta chains originate from one sample sequenced in a study of breast tumors, draining lymph nodes, adjacent tissues. Via MiXCR, TCRdb re-called the multiplex PCR reads, giving one row per CDR3 protein. Here the sample spans 130,000 or so distinct CDR3 sequences, less than 25% being singletons. Samples came from axillary lymph nodes draining the breast cancer. Sequencing was performed on axillary lymph node tissue. The source of these receptors is a female donor with breast cancer. Some clones in this sample may be carry-over from other donors' samples.

Concerning this clonotype itself: A much larger clone differs by one base, so this may be a read error. This rearrangement joins TRBV28 to TRBJ2-1, with a weak D call TRBD2 (6 bases). Trimming took 0 bases from V and 5 from J, leaving 11 bases between them. The CDR3 runs to 15 residues. The germline gives CDR1 MDHEN, CDR2 SYDVKM. CDR3 DNA sequence: TGTGCCAGCAGTTTATGGACTAGGGGCAACAATGAGCAGTTCTTC. Translation gives CASSLWTRGNNEQFF.

On this clonotype: Being one base from a much bigger clone, this may be a read error. This chain uses TRBV5-1 with TRBJ1-2; the D gene is possibly TRBD1 (5 bases). This CDR3 spans 13 amino acids. Per the germline V gene, CDR1 is SGHRS and CDR2 is YFSETQ. The CDR3 here is CVSSVGGSYGYTF. The CDR3 nucleotides read TGCGTCAGCAGCGTCGGGGGGAGCTATGGCTACACCTTC.

This clonotype was counted ten times or more. This chain uses TRBV30 with TRBJ2-7, with TRBD1 identical over 10 bases. V gave up 5 bases and J gave up 2 bases; unmatched junction bases: 6. Germline CDR1 and CDR2: GTSNPN and SVGIG (reference sequence). The CDR3 consists of 14 residues. CDR3 protein: CAWGIGTGAYEQYF. The CDR3 bases are TGTGCCTGGGGGATCGGGACAGGGGCCTACGAGCAGTACTTC.

This clonotype was seen ten or more times. The chain employs TRBV2 and TRBJ1-4; no clear D gene. CDR3 length: 15 amino acids. V was trimmed by 7 bases and J by 8 bases, leaving 20 bases between them. The germline CDR1 and CDR2 sequences are SNHLY and FYNNEI. The CDR3 loop reads CASNRYNLEGEKLFF. The CDR3 nucleotides read TGTGCCAGCAACAGATACAACCTAGAAGGGGAAAAACTGTTTTTT.

On this clonotype: This may stem from a read error, because a much larger clone lies one nucleotide away. CDR3 in DNA: TGTGCCAGCTCTACTGACCGGAACGGCCCTTACGAGCAGTACTTC. Protein product: CASSTDRNGPYEQYF. V gene TRBV18 combines with J gene TRBJ2-7, with unresolved D. This CDR3 spans 15 amino acids. Germline V CDR1 and CDR2: KGHSH, LQKENI. Trimming took off 6 bases at V and 4 bases at J, with 19 bases between the two ends.

This clonotype has ten or more counts. The chain recombines TRBV6-1 with TRBJ2-7; 8 nucleotides align to TRBD1. The CDR3 length is 15 residues. CDR1 and CDR2 from the germline V gene are MNHNS and SASEGT. Losses at the gene ends were 4 bases for V and 6 bases for J; bases not matched to a gene: 11. The CDR3 spells CASSGTRDRYCEQYF. In DNA form, the CDR3 reads TGTGCCAGCAGTGGAACCCGGGACAGGTACTGCGAGCAGTACTTC.

This clonotype was picked up many times. The rearrangement uses TRBV7-2 and TRBJ2-7, with 10 positions matching TRBD2. Germline V gene lookup returns CDR1 SGHTA and CDR2 FQGNSA. The J segment lost 2 bases and the V segment lost 4 bases, leaving 11 bases of the junction unmatched. This CDR3 is 17 amino acids long. DNA for the CDR3: TGTGCCAGCAGCTCCGCAGGACTAGCGGAGGGAGCCTACGAGCAGTACTTC. It is translated as CASSSAGLAEGAYEQYF. The variable domain in full, with the rest retrieved from reference TRBV7-2 and TRBJ2-7, is GAGVSQSPSNKVTEKGKDVELRCDPISGHTALYWYRQSLGQGLEFLIYFQGNSAPDKSGLPSDRFSAERTGGSVSTLTIQRTQQEDSAVYLCASSSAGLAEGAYEQYFGPGTRLTVT.

This clonotype has at least ten counts. The genes are TRBV13 and TRBJ2-2; no definite D call. Germline CDR1 reads PRHDT; CDR2 reads FYEKMQ (reference sequence). The V gene lost 5 bases and the J gene lost 7 bases, with 8 bases spanning the gap. The CDR3 loop spans 12 amino acids. CDR3 nucleotide sequence: TGTGCCAGCAGCCTATCGAACGGGGAGCTGTTTTTT. Its translation: CASSLSNGELFF.

To note about this clonotype: A much larger clone lies one base from this, so it may be a read error. The chain recombines TRBV4-1 with TRBJ1-4, with TRBD1 as a possible D gene (6 bases). Germline V CDR1 and CDR2: MGHRA, YSYEKL. V was trimmed by 1 base and J by 10 bases, leaving 16 bases between them. This CDR3 has 15 residues. CDR3 nucleotides: TGCGCCAGCAGCCAAGGATTCAGGGGAAGTGGAAAACTGTTTTTT. This translates into CASSQGFRGSGKLFF.

There are many counts of this clonotype. The chain recombines TRBV20-1 with TRBJ2-5; 11 nucleotides line up with TRBD2. The V segment lost 5 bases and the J segment 5 bases; nucleotides outside the gene matches: 10. CDR3 size: 15 residues. CDR1 DFQATT and CDR2 SNEGSKA come from the germline V gene (reference sequence). The CDR3, as DNA: TGCAGTGCTGGTATTGGACTAGCGGGCACTGAGACCCAGTACTTC. Protein: CSAGIGLAGTETQYF.